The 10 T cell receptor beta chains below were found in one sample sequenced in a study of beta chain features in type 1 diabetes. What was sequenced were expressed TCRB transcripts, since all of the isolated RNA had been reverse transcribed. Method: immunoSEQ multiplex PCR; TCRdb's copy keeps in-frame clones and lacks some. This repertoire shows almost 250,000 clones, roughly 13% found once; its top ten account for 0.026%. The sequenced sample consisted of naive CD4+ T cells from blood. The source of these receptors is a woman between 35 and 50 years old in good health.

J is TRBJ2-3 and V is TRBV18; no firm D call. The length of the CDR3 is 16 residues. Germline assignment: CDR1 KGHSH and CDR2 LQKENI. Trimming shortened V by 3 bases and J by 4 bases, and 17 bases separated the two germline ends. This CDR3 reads CASSPLWIKGADTQYF. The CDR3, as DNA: TGTGCCAGCTCACCGTTATGGATTAAAGGAGCAGATACGCAGTATTTT.

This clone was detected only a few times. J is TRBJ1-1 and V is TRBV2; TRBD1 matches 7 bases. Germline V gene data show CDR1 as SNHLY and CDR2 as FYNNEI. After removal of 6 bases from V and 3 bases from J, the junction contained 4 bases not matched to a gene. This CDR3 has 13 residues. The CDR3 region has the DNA TGTGCCAGCAGGAGGGGGCGGGACACTGAAGCTTTCTTT. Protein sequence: CASRRGRDTEAFF.

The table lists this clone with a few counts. CDR3 bases: TGTGCCAGCAGCGTAGGGGCAGCAGCCTACGAGCAGTACTTC. It is translated as CASSVGAAAYEQYF. The V and J genes are TRBV9 and TRBJ2-7; no definite D call. The CDR3 has 14 amino acids. Germline lookup yields CDR1 SGDLS and CDR2 YYNGEE. The germline V and J ends were trimmed by 0 bases and 2 bases, with 9 bases remaining between them.

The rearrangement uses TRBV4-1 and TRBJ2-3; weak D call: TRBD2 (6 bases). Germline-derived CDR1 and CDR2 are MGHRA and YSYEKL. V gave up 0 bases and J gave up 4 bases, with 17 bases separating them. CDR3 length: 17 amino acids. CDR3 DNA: TGCGCCAGCAGCCAAGAGGGGCGGGGAATTACTTCAGATACGCAGTATTTT. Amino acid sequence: CASSQEGRGITSDTQYF.

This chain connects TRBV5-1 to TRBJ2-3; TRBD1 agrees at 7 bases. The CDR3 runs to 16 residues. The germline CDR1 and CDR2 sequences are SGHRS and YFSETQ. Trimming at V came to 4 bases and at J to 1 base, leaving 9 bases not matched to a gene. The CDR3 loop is CASSIRQGSGTDTQYF. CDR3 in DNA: TGCGCCAGCAGCATACGACAGGGAAGCGGCACAGATACGCAGTATTTT.

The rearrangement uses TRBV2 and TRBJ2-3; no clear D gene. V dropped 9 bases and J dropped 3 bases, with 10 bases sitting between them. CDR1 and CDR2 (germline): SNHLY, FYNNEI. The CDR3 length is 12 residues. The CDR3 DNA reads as TGTGCCAGAGAGTCGCTAACAGATACGCAGTATTTT. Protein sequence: CARESLTDTQYF.

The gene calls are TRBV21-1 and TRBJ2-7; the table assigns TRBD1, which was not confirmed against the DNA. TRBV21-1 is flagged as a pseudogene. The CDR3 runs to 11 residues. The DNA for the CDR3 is TGTGCCAGCAGCAATATCAGTATGCAGTACTTC. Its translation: CASSNISMQYF.

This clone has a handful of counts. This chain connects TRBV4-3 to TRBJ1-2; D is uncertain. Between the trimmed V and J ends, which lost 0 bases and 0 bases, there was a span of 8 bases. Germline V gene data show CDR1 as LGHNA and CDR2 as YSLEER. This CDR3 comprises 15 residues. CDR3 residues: CASSQEAGANYGYTF. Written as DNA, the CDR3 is TGCGCCAGCAGCCAAGAAGCGGGAGCTAACTATGGCTACACCTTC.

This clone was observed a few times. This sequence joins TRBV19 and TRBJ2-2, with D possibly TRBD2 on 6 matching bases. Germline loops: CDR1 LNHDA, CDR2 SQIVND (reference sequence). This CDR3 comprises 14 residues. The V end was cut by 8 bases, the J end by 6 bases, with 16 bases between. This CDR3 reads CASGRWRASGELFF. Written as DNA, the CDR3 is TGTGCCAGTGGGAGGTGGCGGGCCTCCGGGGAGCTGTTTTTT.

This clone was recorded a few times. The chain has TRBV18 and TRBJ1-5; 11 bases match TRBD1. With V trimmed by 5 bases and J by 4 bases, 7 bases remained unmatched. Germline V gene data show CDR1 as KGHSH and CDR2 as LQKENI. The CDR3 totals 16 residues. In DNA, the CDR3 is TGTGCCAGCTCATCTCTCGGGACAGGGGGAAATCAGCCCCAGCATTTT. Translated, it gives CASSSLGTGGNQPQHF.